The rows below give T cell receptor beta chains drawn from one sample of a study of T cell responses to AZD1222 COVID-19 vaccine. Data came from immunoSEQ multiplex PCR; TCRdb stores just in-frame clones and leaves some out. The sample holds about 92,000 clones, approximately 91% seen once. The sample consisted of peripheral blood, taken on day 0 of AZD1222 vaccination. Receptors originate from an adult in good health. Both conserved end residues are part of each CDR3. D genes are given only for firm matches. Rows may omit the clone size; those that give it use once, few, many or a size class.

d_call clone_size j_call v_call cdr3_nt cdr3_aa
. . TRBJ1-1 TRBV6-1 TGTGCCAGCAGTGAACACGAGGGACACACTGAAGCTTTCTTT CASSEHEGHTEAFF
. . TRBJ2-7 TRBV13 TGTGCCAGCAGCTTGGGCAGCTCCTACGAGCAGTACTTC CASSLGSSYEQYF
. . TRBJ1-1 TRBV5-1 TGCGCCAGCAGTATGAGGGGAGGCACTGAAGCTTTCTTT CASSMRGGTEAFF
TRBD1 few TRBJ2-2 TRBV7-3 TGTGCCAGCAGCTCGGGACAGAGCACCGGGGAGCTGTTTTTT CASSSGQSTGELFF
. . TRBJ2-3 TRBV11-2 TGTGCCAGCAGCTTAGGACTAATCCGAGTCACAGATACGCAGTATTTT CASSLGLIRVTDTQYF
. . TRBJ2-3 TRBV6-5 TGTGCCAGCAAAGGGACTTACCTCACAGATACGCAGTATTTT CASKGTYLTDTQYF
. . TRBJ2-1 TRBV18 TGTGCCAGCTCGAGGGACAATGAGCAGTTCTTC CASSRDNEQFF
TRBD1 . TRBJ1-2 TRBV9 TGTGCCAGCACGATAAATACGGGGGGACAGGGCAACTATGGCTACACCTTC CASTINTGGQGNYGYTF
TRBD2 . TRBJ2-7 TRBV5-4 TGTGCCAGCAGACAAGGGACTAGCGGGAACTACGAGCAGTACTTC CASRQGTSGNYEQYF
. . TRBJ2-3 TRBV5-4 TGTGCCAGCAGCTTGGATAGTCCAGTCACAGATACGCAGTATTTT CASSLDSPVTDTQYF
TRBD1 . TRBJ1-2 TRBV2 TGTGCCAGCAGTGGGGACAGGGGGCTCTATGGCTACACCTTC CASSGDRGLYGYTF
. once TRBJ2-7 TRBV27 TGTGCCAGCAGTCCTACGGGAACCAAGAACACCTACGAGCAGTACTTC CASSPTGTKNTYEQYF
. . TRBJ2-2 TRBV6-6 TGTGCCAGCAGTTCCAGGGTTAGCACCGGGGAGCTGTTTTTT CASSSRVSTGELFF
TRBD2 once TRBJ2-6 TRBV7-8 TGTGCCAGCAGCTTCTACAGGGGACTAGCGGGCTTGGGAAGCTCTGGGGCCAACGTCCTGACTTTC CASSFYRGLAGLGSSGANVLTF
TRBD1 . TRBJ2-7 TRBV11-2 TGTGCCAGCAGCCAAGACAGGGGGCAGGGCTACGAGCAGTACTTC CASSQDRGQGYEQYF
. medium-sized TRBJ2-1 TRBV2 TGTGCCAGCAGTGACTCGGCGGATGAGCAGTTCTTC CASSDSADEQFF
TRBD1 once TRBJ1-2 TRBV2 TGTGCCAGCAGTGAAGGGGACAGGATTAACTATGGCTACACCTTC CASSEGDRINYGYTF